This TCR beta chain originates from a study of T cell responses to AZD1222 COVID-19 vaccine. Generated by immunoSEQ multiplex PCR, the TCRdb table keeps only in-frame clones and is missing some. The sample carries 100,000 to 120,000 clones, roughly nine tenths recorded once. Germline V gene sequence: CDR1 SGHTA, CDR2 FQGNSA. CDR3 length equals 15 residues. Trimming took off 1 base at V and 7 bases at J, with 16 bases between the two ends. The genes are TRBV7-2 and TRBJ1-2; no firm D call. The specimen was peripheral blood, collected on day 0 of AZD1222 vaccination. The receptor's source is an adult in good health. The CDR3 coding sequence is TGTGCCAGCAGCTTAGGCGCCAGGTCGGTTGGTGGCTACACCTTC. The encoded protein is CASSLGARSVGGYTF.